The rows below give T cell receptor beta chains drawn from one sample of a study of beta chain features in type 1 diabetes. Repertoires were generated with immunoSEQ multiplex PCR, while TCRdb's copy carries only in-frame clones and drops some. The sample has hundreds of thousands of clones, 11% seen once. Sequenced: naive CD4+ T cells from blood. The receptors shown here come from a man aged 25 to 40 with type 1 diabetes. Each CDR3 is given with its conserved first and last residue. The order of the fields is CDR3 length, V gene, J gene, clone size, D gene, CDR3 DNA, CDR3 protein. A D gene is named only where the DNA matches it firmly. Clone size is not always given. Where it is, it says once, few, many or a class for expanded clones.

14	TRBV19	TRBJ2-7	NA	NA	TGTGCCAGTAGTATCGCCCCAGGGGCCTACGAGCAGTACTTC	CASSIAPGAYEQYF
14	TRBV11-2	TRBJ2-2	few	TRBD2	TGTGCCAGCAGGCGCCCCGGGGGGAACGGGGAGCTGTTTTTT	CASRRPGGNGELFF
15	TRBV7-8	TRBJ2-5	NA	NA	TGTGCCAGCAGCTTAGCGCGGCTCCCACGAGGGACCCAGTACTTC	CASSLARLPRGTQYF
15	TRBV27	TRBJ2-7	NA	NA	TGTGCCAGCATCAGACGCTCCGGGGGGCTCGACGAGCAGTACTTC	CASIRRSGGLDEQYF
14	TRBV28	TRBJ2-5	NA	TRBD2	TGTGCCAGCAACGGCGGGGGGGCCGAGGAGACCCAGTACTTC	CASNGGGAEETQYF
14	TRBV9	TRBJ2-2	NA	TRBD1	TGTGCCAGCAATGGACAGGGGGAGACCGGGGAGCTGTTTTTT	CASNGQGETGELFF
18	TRBV5-6	TRBJ2-6	few	TRBD1	TGTGCCAGCAGCTTGGGCCCCGGGACAGCTTCTGGGGCCAACGTCCTGACTTTC	CASSLGPGTASGANVLTF
10	TRBV6-5	TRBJ1-1	few	NA	TGTGCCAGCGGCAACACTGAAGCTTTCTTT	CASGNTEAFF
17	TRBV2	TRBJ2-5	few	TRBD2	TGTGCCAGCAGTCCCCACGGGACTAGCGGGGGCTGGGAGACCCAGTACTTC	CASSPHGTSGGWETQYF
14	TRBV29-1	TRBJ1-1	NA	NA	TGCAGCGTCGAAGGGGGTGACCCAGGGACTGAAGCTTTCTTT	CSVEGGDPGTEAFF
14	TRBV5-6	TRBJ1-6	NA	TRBD1	TGTGCCAGCAGCCTTCAGGGGGCTTATTCACCCCTCCACTTT	CASSLQGAYSPLHF
15	TRBV29-1	TRBJ1-2	few	TRBD1	TGCAGCGTTGTTCCAGGGGGCGTTGGAAACTATGGCTACACCTTC	CSVVPGGVGNYGYTF
15	TRBV4-2	TRBJ1-5	few	NA	TGTGCCAGCAGCCAAGACCTCCCAGGCAATCAGCCCCAGCATTTT	CASSQDLPGNQPQHF
15	TRBV4-2	TRBJ1-4	NA	NA	TGTGCCAGCAGCCAAGATAGGCGGGCGAATGAAAAACTGTTTTTT	CASSQDRRANEKLFF
14	TRBV7-9	TRBJ2-5	few	NA	TGTGCCAGCAGCTTAGCTAGCGGCCAAGAGACCCAGTACTTC	CASSLASGQETQYF
16	TRBV6-6	TRBJ2-5	few	TRBD2	TGTGCCAGCAGTTACTCAGGCGGGGGGGCCCAAGAGACCCAGTACTTC	CASSYSGGGAQETQYF
13	TRBV30	TRBJ1-5	NA	NA	TGTGCCTGGAGTGTACGAGGTAATCAGCCCCAGCATTTT	CAWSVRGNQPQHF
15	TRBV4-1	TRBJ2-5	few	TRBD2	TGCGCCAGCAGCCCCCGGGAGCGGGGGGTAGAGACCCAGTACTTC	CASSPRERGVETQYF
13	TRBV6-5	TRBJ1-5	NA	NA	TGTGCCAGCAGTTACAATAACAGGAGTCCCCAGCATTTT	CASSYNNRSPQHF
14	TRBV11-2	TRBJ1-6	few	NA	TGTGCCAGCAGCTCAGGGATCTCTGGATCACCCCTCCACTTT	CASSSGISGSPLHF
16	TRBV11-2	TRBJ2-2	few	TRBD2	TGTGCCAGCAGCTTAGGTGGGACTAGCGGCACCGGGGAGCTGTTTTTT	CASSLGGTSGTGELFF
16	TRBV19	TRBJ2-5	NA	TRBD1	TGTGCCAGTAGTAGCTCACACAGGGGGTCCGGCGAGACCCAGTACTTC	CASSSSHRGSGETQYF
14	TRBV5-1	TRBJ2-7	NA	TRBD2	TGCGCCAGCAGCTTGGTCCGGGGGGACTACGAGCAGTACTTC	CASSLVRGDYEQYF
12	TRBV15	TRBJ2-7	NA	NA	TGTGCCACCAGCAGAGATTCCGCGGGGCAGTACTTC	CATSRDSAGQYF
13	TRBV18	TRBJ1-2	few	NA	TGTGCCAGCTCACCCTCGGACAGCTATGGCTACACCTTC	CASSPSDSYGYTF
14	TRBV11-3	TRBJ2-1	once	TRBD1	TGTGCCAGCAGCTTCGGGACAGGGGGCAATGAGCAGTTCTTC	CASSFGTGGNEQFF
15	TRBV29-1	TRBJ2-3	NA	NA	TGCAGCGTTTACAGGGCCGCGATTAGCACAGATACGCAGTATTTT	CSVYRAAISTDTQYF
16	TRBV19	TRBJ1-6	few	NA	TGTGCCAGTACCCTGCGCAGGACAGCGAATCGCTCACCCCTCCACTTT	CASTLRRTANRSPLHF
13	TRBV5-1	TRBJ2-7	NA	NA	TGCGCCAGCAGCTTGTCAGTAGGAGACGAGCAGTACTTC	CASSLSVGDEQYF
15	TRBV6-5	TRBJ1-2	few	NA	TGTGCCAGCAGTTACGGAGGCAGCCCGGGTCCTGGCTACACCTTC	CASSYGGSPGPGYTF
15	TRBV5-1	TRBJ1-4	NA	NA	TGCGCCAGCAGCGGGGGGGCTTCAACGGGTGAAAAACTGTTTTTT	CASSGGASTGEKLFF
16	TRBV5-1	TRBJ1-1	few	TRBD1	TGCGCCAGCAGCTTGTCTCAGGGGGCCTGGGGGACTGAAGCTTTCTTT	CASSLSQGAWGTEAFF